This entry features one TCR beta chain sequence. Its specificity is unknown. Clones were read by immunoSEQ multiplex PCR, and TCRdb kept only the in-frame ones, dropping some. The profile shows more than 150,000 clones, roughly 85% of them singletons. CDR1 and CDR2 from the germline V gene are SGHNT and YYREEE (reference sequence). This CDR3 is 18 amino acids long. The J segment lost 2 bases and the V segment lost 3 bases, leaving 6 bases of the junction unmatched. The data originate from a study of Ad26.COV2.S vaccination and SARS-CoV-2 variants. General study points: Non-spike TCR breadth did not differ much between vaccine and placebo recipients. Reported findings describe substantial breadth in spike-specific CD8+ and CD4+ T cell responses following vaccination.

V and J are TRBV5-4 and TRBJ2-1, with 15 bases that match TRBD2. The sequences come from peripheral blood, collected after recovery from COVID-19. This sequence was found in a human donor who had recovered from COVID-19. The CDR3 loop is CASSSLGLAGGPYNEQFF. The DNA for the CDR3 is TGTGCCAGCAGCTCCTTGGGACTAGCGGGAGGTCCCTACAATGAGCAGTTCTTC.